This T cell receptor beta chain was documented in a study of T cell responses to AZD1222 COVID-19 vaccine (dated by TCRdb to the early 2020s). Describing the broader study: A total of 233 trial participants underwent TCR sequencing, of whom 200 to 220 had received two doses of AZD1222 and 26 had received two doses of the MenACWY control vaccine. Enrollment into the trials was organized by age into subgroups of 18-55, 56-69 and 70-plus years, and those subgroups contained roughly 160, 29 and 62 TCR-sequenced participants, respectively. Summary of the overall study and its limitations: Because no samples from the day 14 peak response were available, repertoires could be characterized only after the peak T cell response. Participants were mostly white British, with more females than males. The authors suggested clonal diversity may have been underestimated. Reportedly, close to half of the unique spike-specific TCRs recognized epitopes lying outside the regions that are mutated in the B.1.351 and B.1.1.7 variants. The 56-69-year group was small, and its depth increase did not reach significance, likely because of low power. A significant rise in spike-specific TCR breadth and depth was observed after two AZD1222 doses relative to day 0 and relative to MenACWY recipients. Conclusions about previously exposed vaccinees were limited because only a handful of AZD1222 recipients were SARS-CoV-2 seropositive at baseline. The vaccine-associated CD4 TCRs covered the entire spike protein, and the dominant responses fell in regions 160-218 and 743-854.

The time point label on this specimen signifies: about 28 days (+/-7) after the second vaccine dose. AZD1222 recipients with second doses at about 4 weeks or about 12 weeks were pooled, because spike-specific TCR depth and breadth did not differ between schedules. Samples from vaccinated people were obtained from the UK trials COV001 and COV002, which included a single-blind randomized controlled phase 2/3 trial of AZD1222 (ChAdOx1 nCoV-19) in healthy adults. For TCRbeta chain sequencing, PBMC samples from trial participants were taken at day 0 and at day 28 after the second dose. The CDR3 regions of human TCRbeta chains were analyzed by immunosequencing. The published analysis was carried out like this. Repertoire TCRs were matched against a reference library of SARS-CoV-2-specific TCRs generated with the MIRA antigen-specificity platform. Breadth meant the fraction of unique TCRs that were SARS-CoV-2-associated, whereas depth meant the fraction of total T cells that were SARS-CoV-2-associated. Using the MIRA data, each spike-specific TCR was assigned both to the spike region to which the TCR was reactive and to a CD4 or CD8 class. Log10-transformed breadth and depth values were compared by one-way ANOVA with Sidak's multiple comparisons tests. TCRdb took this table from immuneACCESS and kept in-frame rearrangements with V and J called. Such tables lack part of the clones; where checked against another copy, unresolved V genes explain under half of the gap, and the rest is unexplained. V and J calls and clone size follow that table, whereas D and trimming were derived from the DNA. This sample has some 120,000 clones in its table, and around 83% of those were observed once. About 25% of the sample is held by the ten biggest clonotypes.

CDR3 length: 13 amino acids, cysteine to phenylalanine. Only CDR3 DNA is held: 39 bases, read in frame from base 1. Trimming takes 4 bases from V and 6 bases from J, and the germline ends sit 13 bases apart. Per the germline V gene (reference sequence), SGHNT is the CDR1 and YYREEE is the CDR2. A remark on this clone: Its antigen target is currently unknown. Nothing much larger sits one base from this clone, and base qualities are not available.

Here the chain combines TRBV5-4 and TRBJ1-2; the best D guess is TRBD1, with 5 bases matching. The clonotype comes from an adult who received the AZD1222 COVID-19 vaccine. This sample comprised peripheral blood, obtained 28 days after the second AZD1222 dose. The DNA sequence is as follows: TGTGCCAGCAGCCCGGATTGGGGGGATGGCTACACCTTC. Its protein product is CASSPDWGDGYTF.